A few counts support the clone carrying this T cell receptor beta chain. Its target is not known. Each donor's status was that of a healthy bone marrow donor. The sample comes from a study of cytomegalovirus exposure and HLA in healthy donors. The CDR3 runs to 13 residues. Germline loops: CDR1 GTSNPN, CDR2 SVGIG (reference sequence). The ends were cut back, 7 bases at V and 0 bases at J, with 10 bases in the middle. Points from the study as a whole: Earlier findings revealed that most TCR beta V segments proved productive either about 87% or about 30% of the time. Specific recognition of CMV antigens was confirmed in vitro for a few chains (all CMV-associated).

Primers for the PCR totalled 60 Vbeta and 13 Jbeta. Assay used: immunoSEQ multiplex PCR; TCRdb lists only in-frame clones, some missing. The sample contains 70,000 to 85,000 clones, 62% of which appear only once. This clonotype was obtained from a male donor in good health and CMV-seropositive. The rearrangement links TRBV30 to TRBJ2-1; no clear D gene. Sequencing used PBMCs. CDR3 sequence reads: CAFLGSSYNEQFF. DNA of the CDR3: TGTGCCTTTCTTGGTAGCTCCTACAATGAGCAGTTCTTC. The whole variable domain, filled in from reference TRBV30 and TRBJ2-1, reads SQTIHQWPATLVQPVGSPLSLECTVEGTSNPNLYWYRQAAGRGLQLLFYSVGIGQISSEVPQNLSASRPQDRQFILSSKKLLLSDSGFYLCAFLGSSYNEQFFGPGTRLTVL.